These 22 T cell receptor beta chains came from one sample sequenced in a study of blood T cells in healthy people across ages. It was with a sample-barcoded 5' primer and a J-beta primer mix that a second PCR of roughly 7 to 11 cycles was run. A single record per CDR3 protein comes from TCRdb applying MiXCR to the 5' RACE reads. The data contain hundreds of thousands of distinct CDR3 sequences, around 25% of them seen just once; the ten biggest clones take up 3%. These data also featured in a second study, about T cells of mothers and their children.

Sequencing was performed on blood. The receptors here all came from a boy aged 5-17 years in good health.

This chain uses TRBV6-1 with TRBJ1-2, with no clear D. Between the trimmed V and J ends, which lost 5 bases and 6 bases, there was a span of 10 bases. This CDR3 comprises 12 residues. CDR1 is MNHNS and CDR2 is SASEGT in the germline V gene. This CDR3 is CASSPRTDGYTF. CDR3 nucleotides: TGTGCCAGCAGTCCCCGGACGGATGGCTACACCTTC.

J is TRBJ2-2 and V is TRBV6-5; 8 bases line up with TRBD2. The CDR3 totals 16 residues. The V and J ends lost 0 bases and 0 bases, in that order; junction bases with no gene match: 0. The germline V gene encodes CDR1 MNHEY and CDR2 SVGAGI. The CDR3, as DNA: TGTGCCAGCAGTTACTCGCGGGGGGCGAACACCGGGGAGCTGTTTTTT. It codes for CASSYSRGANTGELFF.

The genes are TRBV12-3 or TRBV12-4 and TRBJ2-4; D perhaps matches TRBD2 (6 bases). V was cut by 5 bases and J by 7 bases, with 18 bases left in between. CDR3 length: 15 amino acids. The CDR3 loop reads CASSPPFSGLNIQYF. CDR3 DNA: TGTGCCAGCAGTCCCCCCTTTAGCGGCCTTAACATTCAGTACTTC.

The chain employs TRBV29-1 and TRBJ2-5, with D perhaps matching TRBD1 (6 bases). Trimming took 4 bases from V and 5 from J, leaving 17 bases between them. The CDR3 length is 14 residues. Germline assignment: CDR1 SQVTM and CDR2 ANQGSEA. CDR3 sequence (DNA): TGCAGCGTTGGAGGGGGTGGGACGGTGGAGACCCAGTACTTC. It translates to CSVGGGGTVETQYF.

Only a few counts were recorded for this clonotype. The chain couples TRBV12-3 or TRBV12-4 to TRBJ1-1; no firm D call. The ends were cut back, 6 bases at V and 1 base at J, with 6 bases in the middle. This CDR3 is 12 amino acids long. The CDR3 DNA sequence: TGTGCCAGCAGATCATGGAACACTGAAGCTTTCTTT. Its protein is CASRSWNTEAFF.

This clonotype has a handful of counts. The rearrangement joins TRBV29-1 to TRBJ2-3; 7 bases are shared with TRBD1. This CDR3 is 14 amino acids long. The junction had 10 bases not matched to a gene; V was cut back by 7 bases and J by 3 bases. Germline values: CDR1 SQVTM, CDR2 ANQGSEA. The DNA for the CDR3 is TGCAGCGCCTCACTGGGACAGAGGACAGATACGCAGTATTTT. Translated, it gives CSASLGQRTDTQYF.

Of note for this clonotype: This clone may be a read error of a much larger clone one base away. The V gene is TRBV5-5, the J gene TRBJ2-5; no definite D call. Germline loops: CDR1 SGHKS, CDR2 YYEKEE (reference sequence). This CDR3 is 12 amino acids long. CDR3 sequence reads: CASSLNGETRYF. The CDR3 DNA reads TGTGCCAGCAGCTTGAATGGTGAGACCCGGTACTTC.

The J gene is TRBJ2-5, the V gene TRBV4-1, with TRBD1 as a possible D gene (6 bases). CDR1 MGHRA and CDR2 YSYEKL come from the germline V gene. The CDR3 consists of 14 residues. V lost 1 base and J 2 bases, leaving 8 bases between the germline ends. The CDR3 DNA reads as TGCGCCAGCAGCCAAGTTGGACAGCAAGAGACCCAGTACTTC. Amino acid sequence: CASSQVGQQETQYF.

A few counts support this clonotype. The chain combines TRBV6-1 with TRBJ2-5; 12 bases are shared with TRBD1. The J call may be in error: the DNA end matches TRBJ2-7 better. Per germline, CDR1 MNHNS and CDR2 SASEGT. CDR3 length equals 13 residues. The CDR3: CASMGGQGAEQYF. The CDR3 DNA reads TGTGCCAGCATGGGGGGACAGGGGGCCGAGCAGTACTTC.

This clonotype has just a few counts. The V call is TRBV6-6, the J call TRBJ2-7; D not certain. The J call may be in error: the DNA end matches TRBJ2-1 better. CDR3 length equals 13 residues. Germline values: CDR1 MNHNY, CDR2 SVGAGI (reference sequence). This CDR3 reads CASSTVGNNEQFF. The CDR3 nucleotides read TGTGCCAGCAGCACAGTCGGAAACAATGAGCAGTTCTTC.

The V gene is TRBV12-3 or TRBV12-4, the J gene TRBJ1-2; D is undetermined. Trimming stripped 6 bases from V and 4 bases from J, with 12 bases between. The CDR3 runs to 13 residues. The CDR3 loop is CASSPWAAYGYTF. CDR3 sequence (DNA): TGTGCCAGCAGCCCCTGGGCGGCCTATGGCTACACCTTC.

The chain is built from TRBV20-1 and TRBJ2-5; 9 bases line up with TRBD1. The germline V gene encodes CDR1 DFQATT and CDR2 SNEGSKA (reference sequence). V shed 4 bases, J shed 7 bases, and the junction held 7 bases outside the gene matches. CDR3 length equals 13 residues. CDR3 protein: CSATPGQGRTQYF. The CDR3 DNA is TGCAGTGCTACCCCGGGACAGGGAAGGACCCAGTACTTC.

The V gene is TRBV28, the J gene TRBJ2-7, with 14 bases aligning to TRBD2. CDR3 size: 16 residues. The ends lost 6 bases at V and 3 bases at J; junction bases unmatched: 7. The germline gives CDR1 MDHEN, CDR2 SYDVKM. The CDR3 spells CASSLPTSGGGYEQYF. The CDR3 coding sequence is TGTGCCAGCAGCCTACCGACTAGCGGGGGGGGCTACGAGCAGTACTTC.

V is TRBV7-3 and J is TRBJ2-3; tentative D call: TRBD2 (6 bases). In germline, CDR1 is SGHTA, CDR2 FQGTGA. Trimming left V 2 bases short and J 0 bases short, with 9 bases between. This CDR3 has 15 residues. The CDR3 loop reads CASSLQGGSTDTQYF. The CDR3 nucleotides are TGTGCCAGCAGCTTACAGGGAGGCAGCACAGATACGCAGTATTTT. The variable domain in full, with the rest retrieved from reference TRBV7-3 and TRBJ2-3, is GAGVSQTPSNKVTEKGKYVELRCDPISGHTALYWYRQSLGQGPEFLIYFQGTGAADDSGLPNDRFFAVRPEGSVSTLKIQRTERGDSAVYLCASSLQGGSTDTQYFGPGTRLTVL.

This clonotype occurred a few times. V gene TRBV11-2 combines with J gene TRBJ1-2; D unresolved. The CDR3 is 16 amino acids. Germline V gives CDR1 SGHAT, CDR2 FQNNGV. The V and J ends lost 5 bases and 5 bases respectively, with 21 bases between them. Here the CDR3 reads CASSQRMVGSEYGYTF. CDR3 nucleotides: TGTGCCAGCAGCCAACGGATGGTGGGTTCGGAGTATGGCTACACCTTC.

This clonotype was seen only a few times. V and J are TRBV27 and TRBJ2-7; TRBD1 is a possible D gene (5 bases). The CDR3 spans 18 residues. CDR1 and CDR2 (germline): MNHEY, SMNVEV (reference sequence). Deletions cut 6 bases from V and 0 bases from J, with 24 bases between. The CDR3 DNA reads TGTGCCAGCAGCCCCCGGATTCCGACAGTTTGGAGCTCCTACGAGCAGTACTTC. This sequence encodes CASSPRIPTVWSSYEQYF.

This clonotype has a handful of counts. Germline is not matched at one junction end, which may reflect a read error. In DNA form, the CDR3 reads TGCGTCAGCAGCTTGGGGCGACTAGCGGAGGGGAATGAGCAGTTCTTC. Translating it yields CVSSLGRLAEGNEQFF. The chain recombines TRBV5-1 with TRBJ2-5, with 9 bases matching TRBD2. TRBJ2-1 matches the DNA end more closely, so the J call is doubtful. The CDR3 has 16 residues. The V gene's germline CDR1 is SGHRS and CDR2 YFSETQ.

The chain carries TRBV7-3 and TRBJ2-3; 12 nucleotides agree with TRBD2. The germline CDR1 and CDR2 sequences are SGHTA and FQGTGA. This CDR3 region has 15 residues. V shed 5 bases and J 4 bases; nucleotides not matched to a gene: 4. This chain's CDR3 is CASSPLAGGADTQYF. The CDR3 DNA reads TGTGCCAGCAGCCCCCTAGCGGGGGGGGCAGATACGCAGTATTTT.

The chain is built from TRBV10-3 and TRBJ2-5; 10 nucleotides align to TRBD2. The CDR3 covers 15 residues. Trimming took 6 bases from V and 5 from J; bases not matched to a gene: 9. Germline V CDR1 and CDR2: ENHRY, SYGVKD. The CDR3 sequence: CAISASGGAGETQYF. CDR3 bases: TGTGCCATCAGCGCGAGCGGGGGGGCAGGGGAGACCCAGTACTTC.

This clonotype was seen a few times. The CDR3 DNA reads as TGTGCCAGCAGCCAAGAACCCCAGGGGGGCGAGCAGTACTTC. Its protein is CASSQEPQGGEQYF. The chain recombines TRBV3-1 with TRBJ2-7, with a tentative D call TRBD1 (7 bases). This CDR3 is built from 14 residues. The germline V gene encodes CDR1 LGHDT and CDR2 YNNKEL (reference sequence). V lost 0 bases to trimming and J lost 6 bases, with 12 bases between them.

This clonotype was detected only a few times. V gene TRBV20-1 combines with J gene TRBJ1-1; D possibly corresponds to TRBD1 (5 bases). The CDR3 covers 13 residues. Germline V gives CDR1 DFQATT, CDR2 SNEGSKA (reference sequence). The germline V and J ends were trimmed by 0 bases and 7 bases, with 12 bases remaining between them. CDR3 loop: CSAREAGQLEAFF. The CDR3 bases are TGCAGTGCTAGAGAGGCAGGGCAACTTGAAGCTTTCTTT.

The CDR3 protein is CASNKEYLAGNPYNEQFF. CDR3 DNA sequence: TGTGCCAGCAACAAGGAGTATCTAGCGGGAAATCCCTACAATGAGCAGTTCTTC. The gene calls are TRBV12-3 or TRBV12-4 and TRBJ2-1; TRBD2 matches 9 bases. The CDR3 is 18 amino acids. V shed 7 bases and J 2 bases; nucleotides not matched to a gene: 15.